One sample yielded the 15 T cell receptor beta chains listed below, sequenced in a study of shared clonotypes between healthy human individuals. Naive CD8 cells comprised CD45RO-negative, CCR7-positively selected cells, excluding terminally differentiated effector memory CD45RA+ cells. TCRdb keeps only in-frame clones here, not all; method: immunoSEQ multiplex PCR. The data show roughly 850,000 clones, approximately 97% seen once. Sequencing input: naive CD8+ T cells sorted from blood. The receptors stem from a man aged 30 to 39 in good health.

The V call is TRBV27, the J call TRBJ2-1, with TRBD2 matching 7 bases. Germline V gene sequence: CDR1 MNHEY, CDR2 SMNVEV (reference sequence). V lost 4 bases to trimming and J lost 9 bases; unmatched junction nucleotides: 9. There are 14 residues in the CDR3. The CDR3 loop is CASSSAGVVSEQFF. CDR3 DNA sequence: TGTGCCAGCAGTTCGGCGGGAGTGGTCAGTGAGCAGTTCTTC.

The CDR3 DNA follows: TGTGCCAGCAGCCCTCGTTTTGTCGGGGAGCTGTTTTTT. Encoded protein: CASSPRFVGELFF. The J gene is TRBJ2-2, the V gene TRBV11-2; D is unresolved. This CDR3 has 13 residues. CDR1 is SGHAT, CDR2 FQNNGV, per germline. Trimming cost V 5 bases and J 7 bases, with 11 bases left between them.

The V call is TRBV23-1, the J call TRBJ2-4, with 7 bases identical to TRBD1. TRBV23-1 is assigned to the ORF class and has an uncertain function. V was pared by 2 bases and J by 7 bases, with 14 bases of the junction left unmatched. The CDR3 extends over 17 amino acids. Here the CDR3 reads CASSQTFSTGKGNIQYF. The CDR3 nucleotides are TGCGCCAGCAGTCAAACCTTTTCGACAGGGAAAGGTAACATTCAGTACTTC.

The CDR3 DNA reads as TGCAGCGTTGTCGCTAGTCTAGCGGGAGACACCGGGGAGCTGTTTTTT. The encoded protein is CSVVASLAGDTGELFF. The V and J genes are TRBV29-1 and TRBJ2-2, with 10 bases lining up with TRBD2. The V and J ends lost 4 bases and 3 bases, in that order; junction bases with no gene match: 8. The CDR3 has 16 residues. Germline CDR1 and CDR2: SQVTM and ANQGSEA.

This chain links TRBV6-1 with TRBJ2-1; 8 bases match TRBD1. This CDR3 is 14 amino acids long. V gave up 1 base and J gave up 7 bases; unmatched junction bases: 3. In germline, CDR1 is MNHNS, CDR2 SASEGT. The CDR3 nucleotides read TGTGCCAGCAGTGAAGGACAGGGGCTGAATGAGCAGTTCTTC. As protein: CASSEGQGLNEQFF.

The chain's CDR3 is CASSLFAGTMNTEAFF. CDR3 in DNA: TGTGCCAGCAGCTTATTCGCCGGGACAATGAACACTGAAGCTTTCTTT. V gene TRBV11-2 combines with J gene TRBJ1-1; D may be TRBD1 (6 bases). Per germline, CDR1 SGHAT and CDR2 FQNNGV. This CDR3 comprises 16 residues. The germline V and J ends were trimmed by 2 bases and 0 bases, with 13 bases remaining between them.

The chain combines TRBV11-2 with TRBJ2-7; D is undetermined. V was clipped by 5 bases and J by 9 bases, with 14 bases between them. The CDR3 contains 12 residues. The germline CDR1 and CDR2 sequences are SGHAT and FQNNGV. CDR3 nucleotides: TGTGCCAGCAGCAGTAGCCCCGACCGGCAGTACTTC. Its protein product is CASSSSPDRQYF.

The V call is TRBV27, the J call TRBJ2-3; 8 bases line up with TRBD1. Germline V gives CDR1 MNHEY, CDR2 SMNVEV (reference sequence). The V segment lost 5 bases and the J segment 5 bases; nucleotides outside the gene matches: 9. This CDR3 is 15 amino acids long. In nucleotides, the CDR3 is TGTGCCAGCAGTCCGTCCCAGGGGGCTCGAGATACGCAGTATTTT. This encodes CASSPSQGARDTQYF.

The rearrangement uses TRBV6-6 and TRBJ1-5; 7 nucleotides line up with TRBD1. Germline V gene data show CDR1 as MNHNY and CDR2 as SVGAGI (reference sequence). The CDR3 runs to 13 residues. V lost 9 bases and J lost 6; bases outside the gene matches: 8. CDR3 DNA: TGTGCCAGAAAAGACAGGGTAGGTCAGCCCCAGCATTTT. Residues: CARKDRVGQPQHF.

This clone was detected only once. This sequence joins TRBV6-6 and TRBJ1-5, with 8 bases identical to TRBD1. With 5 bases clipped from V and 7 bases from J, the junction kept 7 bases outside the gene matches. CDR3 length equals 14 residues. Germline loops: CDR1 MNHNY, CDR2 SVGAGI (reference sequence). CDR3: CASSTDRGWQPQHF. CDR3 nucleotide sequence: TGTGCCAGCAGTACTGACAGGGGCTGGCAGCCCCAGCATTTT.

The genes are TRBV28 and TRBJ2-2; tentative D call: TRBD1 (6 bases). Germline assignment: CDR1 MDHEN and CDR2 SYDVKM. CDR3 length: 14 amino acids. The V gene lost 5 bases and the J gene lost 4 bases, with 11 bases spanning the gap. This CDR3 is CASSPGVGTGELFF. In DNA, the CDR3 is TGTGCCAGCAGTCCAGGGGTGGGCACCGGGGAGCTGTTTTTT.

The chain recombines TRBV7-6 with TRBJ2-2; D remains unclear. CDR1 and CDR2 from the germline V gene are SGHVS and FNYEAQ. The CDR3 runs to 16 residues. V lost 1 base and J lost 6, with 15 bases in between. As DNA, the CDR3 is TGTGCCAGCAGCTTAGAGGCCCGCAATGGGGCCGGGGAGCTGTTTTTT. Translation: CASSLEARNGAGELFF.

This clone was detected only a few times. The chain has TRBV6-1 and TRBJ2-7; 9 nucleotides align to TRBD1. The length of the CDR3 is 14 residues. In germline, CDR1 is MNHNS, CDR2 SASEGT. The V and J ends lost 3 bases and 4 bases, in that order; junction bases with no gene match: 4. The CDR3 loop reads CASSDGTGPYEQYF. DNA for the CDR3: TGTGCCAGCAGTGACGGGACAGGGCCGTACGAGCAGTACTTC.

This chain's CDR3 is CASSSDDPYSLYSNQPQHF. The DNA of the CDR3 is TGTGCCAGCAGCTCAGATGACCCGTATTCGCTTTATAGCAATCAGCCCCAGCATTTT. V is TRBV7-2 and J is TRBJ1-5; D unresolved. With 4 bases removed from V and 0 bases from J, the gap between germline ends came to 22 bases. Germline CDR1 reads SGHTA; CDR2 reads FQGNSA. The CDR3 is made up of 19 amino acids.

The chain recombines TRBV5-1 with TRBJ1-2; 7 bases line up with TRBD1. CDR1 SGHRS and CDR2 YFSETQ come from the germline V gene. This CDR3 has 13 residues. J lost 4 bases, V lost 4 bases, and 4 bases had no gene match. Written as DNA, the CDR3 is TGCGCCAGCAGCGGGGGACAGTCCTATGGCTACACCTTC. Its protein product is CASSGGQSYGYTF.